The clone carrying this TCR beta chain came up many times. Its antigen remains unknown. V trimming: 2 bases; J trimming: 7 bases; junction bases outside the gene matches: 8. The germline V gene encodes CDR1 LNHDA and CDR2 SQIVND (reference sequence). This CDR3 is 15 amino acids long. Investigators prepared the TCR beta libraries by applying iRepertoire HTBI primers and Arm-PCR of CDR3 regions. TCRdb processed the multiplex PCR reads anew with MiXCR; each CDR3 protein has one entry. The sample lists some 490,000 distinct CDR3 sequences, 12% seen once, with approximately 9.6% in the top ten. Time point meaning: newly diagnosed GD, antithyroid drugs for less than 3 months. With RNA extracted from PBMCs as input, the TCR library was made. The sample belongs to a study of regulatory T cells in long-lasting Graves disease. In the study overall: The antithyroid drugs taken by newly diagnosed Graves' patients had been used for under 3 months.

Study-wide points: Persistent-disease Graves' patients showed less TCR diversity than new cases.

The same specimen was also included in a second study, on T cells in Graves' hyperthyroidism and ophthalmopathy. That report adds: The hyperthyroidism patients had all been newly diagnosed, and their disease duration was under 2 months. Their ages ranged from 18 to 65 years.

The J gene is TRBJ1-1, the V gene TRBV19; 9 bases line up with TRBD1. The receptor was isolated from a woman in her 30s with Graves disease. The sequences come from peripheral blood mononuclear cells (PBMCs), collected at new diagnosis, from a patient treated with antithyroid drugs. The CDR3, as DNA: TGTGCCAGTAGTATAATAGGAACAGGGGGCGGTGAAGCTTTCTTT. It encodes CASSIIGTGGGEAFF. The variable domain in full, with the rest retrieved from reference TRBV19 and TRBJ1-1, is DGGITQSPKYLFRKEGQNVTLSCEQNLNHDAMYWYRQDPGQGLRLIYYSQIVNDFQKGDIAEGYSVSREKKESFPLTVTSAQKNPTAFYLCASSIIGTGGGEAFFGQGTRLTVV.